One sample yielded the 17 T cell receptor beta chains listed below, sequenced in a study of T cell repertoires in ileal Crohn's disease. The protocol was immunoSEQ multiplex PCR, while the TCRdb copy is restricted to in-frame clones and leaves out a portion. The data hold roughly 3,900 clones, with under 80% observed a single time. The time point here: neoterminal ileum biopsy at postoperative endoscopy, about 6 months after surgery. Sequenced: ileal tissue. The receptors come from an adult with Crohn's disease.

Worth noting for this clone: The sample carries other DNA sequences with the same CDR3. This chain joins TRBV9 and TRBJ2-1; D might be TRBD1 (6 bases). In germline, CDR1 is SGDLS, CDR2 YYNGEE. This CDR3 has 15 amino acids. Deletions cut 2 bases from V and 2 bases from J, with 11 bases between. CDR3 nucleotides: TGTGCCAGCAGCGTGGAAGGGGGTCCCTACAATGAGCAGTTCTTC. The encoded protein is CASSVEGGPYNEQFF.

The V gene is TRBV4-1, the J gene TRBJ2-3, with 10 bases identical to TRBD2. Germline values: CDR1 MGHRA, CDR2 YSYEKL. This CDR3 is 18 amino acids long. V trimming: 1 base; J trimming: 0 bases; junction bases outside the gene matches: 7. The CDR3 DNA is TGCGCCAGCAGCCAAGCCTTAACTAGCGGGGTGAGCACAGATACGCAGTATTTT. Translation: CASSQALTSGVSTDTQYF.

A few counts support this clone. This chain joins TRBV2 and TRBJ1-6, with D tentatively TRBD1 (5 bases). V lost 6 bases and J lost 7, with 13 bases in between. Germline loops: CDR1 SNHLY, CDR2 FYNNEI. There are 14 residues in the CDR3. This CDR3 is CASRIRDSNSPLHF. In nucleotides, the CDR3 is TGTGCCAGCAGGATTCGGGACTCGAATTCACCCCTCCACTTT. The full variable domain, with the rest looked up from reference TRBV2 and TRBJ1-6, is EPEVTQTPSHQVTQMGQEVILRCVPISNHLYFYWYRQILGQKVEFLVSFYNNEISEKSEIFDDQFSVERPDGSNFTLKIRSTKLEDSAMYFCASRIRDSNSPLHFGNGTRLTVT.

The rearrangement joins TRBV7-2 to TRBJ1-2, with 9 bases lining up with TRBD1. V dropped 5 bases and J dropped 4; count of bases not matched to a gene: 8. The CDR3 covers 15 residues. The V gene's germline CDR1 is SGHTA and CDR2 FQGNSA. In nucleotides, the CDR3 is TGTGCCAGCAGCCAGGGACAGGGTGGAACCTATGGCTACACCTTC. Translated, it gives CASSQGQGGTYGYTF.

This sequence joins TRBV27 and TRBJ1-1, with D perhaps matching TRBD1 (5 bases). Trimming stripped 3 bases from V and 6 bases from J, with 8 bases between. The CDR3 extends over 12 amino acids. The germline CDR1 and CDR2 sequences are MNHEY and SMNVEV (reference sequence). The CDR3 loop is CASSFWGAEAFF. The DNA of the CDR3 is TGTGCCAGCAGTTTCTGGGGGGCTGAAGCTTTCTTT.

This chain uses TRBV4-1 with TRBJ2-1, with 8 bases fitting TRBD2. Germline assignment: CDR1 MGHRA and CDR2 YSYEKL. The length of the CDR3 is 16 residues. V shed 0 bases, J shed 5 bases, and the junction held 6 bases outside the gene matches. The CDR3 reads CASSQDAGGLNNEQFF. CDR3 coding DNA: TGCGCCAGCAGCCAAGACGCGGGGGGATTAAACAATGAGCAGTTCTTC.

The chain combines TRBV28 with TRBJ1-2; D is unclear. Trimming cost V 6 bases and J 8 bases, with 16 bases left between them. The germline V gene encodes CDR1 MDHEN and CDR2 SYDVKM. This CDR3 spans 13 amino acids. DNA of the CDR3: TGTGCCAGCAGCCTCCAAGACTTCGGCGGCTACACCTTC. This translates into CASSLQDFGGYTF.

The rearrangement uses TRBV29-1 and TRBJ1-2, with 7 bases that match TRBD1. The germline V gene has CDR1 SQVTM and CDR2 ANQGSEA. This CDR3 comprises 11 residues. Trimming took 6 bases from V and 13 from J; bases not matched to a gene: 11. In DNA, the CDR3 is TGCAGCGTCGGACAGGTGGGGAGGAGCACCTTC. This encodes CSVGQVGRSTF.

This sequence joins TRBV19 and TRBJ1-2; TRBD1 agrees at 7 bases. In germline, CDR1 is LNHDA, CDR2 SQIVND (reference sequence). CDR3 length: 15 amino acids. V dropped 5 bases and J dropped 4; count of bases not matched to a gene: 10. The CDR3 sequence: CASSLPGTEVYGYTF. Here the CDR3 DNA reads TGTGCCAGTAGTCTCCCTGGGACAGAAGTCTATGGCTACACCTTC.

This clone turned up a few times. The chain uses TRBV7-9 and TRBJ2-1; TRBD2 aligns across 8 bases. The CDR3 spans 17 residues. Looked up from germline, CDR1 is SEHNR and CDR2 is FQNEAQ (reference sequence). V gave up 5 bases and J gave up 4 bases; unmatched junction bases: 13. CDR3 DNA sequence: TGTGCCAGCAGCCCCGGGAGGGGCCTAGCGGAATACAATGAGCAGTTCTTC. Protein product: CASSPGRGLAEYNEQFF.

This sequence joins TRBV4-3 and TRBJ2-1; 9 bases align to TRBD2. Germline CDR1 LGHNA, CDR2 YSLEER. The ends lost 1 base at V and 8 bases at J; junction bases unmatched: 6. This CDR3 spans 15 amino acids. For the CDR3, the DNA is TGCGCCAGCAGCCAAGCGGCGGGGGGGCCCGATGAGCAGTTCTTC. Protein product: CASSQAAGGPDEQFF.

V gene TRBV27 combines with J gene TRBJ2-1, with 7 bases aligning to TRBD1. The CDR3 has 13 amino acids. With 8 bases clipped from V and 3 bases from J, the junction kept 4 bases outside the gene matches. Germline loops: CDR1 MNHEY, CDR2 SMNVEV (reference sequence). The CDR3 nucleotides are TGTGCCAGCGAACGACAGGGCTACAATGAGCAGTTCTTC. This sequence encodes CASERQGYNEQFF.

The J gene is TRBJ1-4, the V gene TRBV7-9, with a possible D match to TRBD1 (5 bases). Germline CDR1 is SEHNR and CDR2 is FQNEAQ (reference sequence). Trimming removed 4 bases at V and 4 bases at J, with 10 bases between. The CDR3 is made up of 14 amino acids. The CDR3 DNA reads as TGTGCCAGCAGCTCAGGGAGGATTAATGAAAAACTGTTTTTT. It yields the protein CASSSGRINEKLFF.

This clone was counted once. The chain joins TRBV30 to TRBJ2-3, with 8 positions matching TRBD2. The germline gives CDR1 GTSNPN, CDR2 SVGIG (reference sequence). The CDR3 totals 17 residues. The ends lost 0 bases at V and 0 bases at J; junction bases unmatched: 8. DNA of the CDR3: TGTGCCTGGAGTGTATTTGGGCGGGGGGCTAGCACAGATACGCAGTATTTT. Encoded protein: CAWSVFGRGASTDTQYF.

The rearrangement links TRBV11-3 to TRBJ1-2, with 9 bases that match TRBD1. V gave up 2 bases and J gave up 3 bases; unmatched junction bases: 13. CDR1 SGHNT and CDR2 YENEEA come from the germline V gene. The CDR3 covers 18 residues. The CDR3 here is CASSLLARTGDQDYGYTF. The CDR3 DNA reads as TGTGCCAGCAGCTTACTTGCTAGGACAGGGGACCAGGACTATGGCTACACCTTC.

This clone was detected only once. The CDR3 here is CASSLEGTRGSTRGYTF. In DNA form, the CDR3 reads TGTGCCAGCAGCTTAGAGGGAACTAGAGGGTCCACCAGGGGCTACACCTTC. The V call is TRBV7-2, the J call TRBJ1-2, with D unclear. The CDR3 runs to 17 residues. The germline V and J ends were trimmed by 1 base and 8 bases, with 23 bases remaining between them. Germline V gene lookup returns CDR1 SGHTA and CDR2 FQGNSA.

V usage is TRBV6-5 and J usage is TRBJ2-1; tentatively, D is TRBD1 (6 bases). The CDR3 loop spans 15 amino acids. V was cut by 5 bases and J by 2 bases, with 13 bases left in between. The germline V gene has CDR1 MNHEY and CDR2 SVGAGI. CDR3 coding DNA: TGTGCCAGCAGTCCGCAGGGGAAAACCTACAATGAGCAGTTCTTC. Its protein product is CASSPQGKTYNEQFF.